Following are 30 T cell receptor beta chains from one sample sequenced in a study of PD-1 blockade in classical Hodgkin lymphoma. Relapse was seen in all patients after autologous stem cell transplantation, and brentuximab vedotin exposure was variable. TCRdb's table, derived via immunoSEQ multiplex PCR, lists solely in-frame clones and lacks some. The data show tens of thousands of clones, just over 90% seen once. The specimen comprised peripheral blood mononuclear cells (PBMCs), sampled at baseline. The receptors were gathered from a human donor with classical Hodgkin lymphoma.

The rearrangement links TRBV29-1 to TRBJ2-5, with D maybe TRBD2 (6 bases). Trimming took 5 bases from V and 3 from J, leaving 13 bases between them. Per germline, CDR1 SQVTM and CDR2 ANQGSEA. The CDR3 spans 13 residues. CDR3: CSVPGLIKETQYF. CDR3 nucleotide sequence: TGCAGCGTTCCGGGACTGATTAAAGAGACCCAGTACTTC.

The chain links TRBV29-1 to TRBJ1-1; D perhaps matches TRBD1 (6 bases). V was shortened by 7 bases and J by 3 bases, with 18 bases between the two germline ends. This CDR3 region has 14 residues. CDR1 is SQVTM and CDR2 is ANQGSEA in the germline V gene. This CDR3 is CSAQQGLWDTEAFF. The CDR3 DNA is TGCAGCGCCCAACAGGGTTTATGGGACACTGAAGCTTTCTTT.

This clone has just one count. This chain links TRBV10-3 with TRBJ1-5; D not resolved. CDR3 length: 14 amino acids. Trimming pared 8 bases from V and 2 bases from J, leaving 13 bases between. Germline lookup yields CDR1 ENHRY and CDR2 SYGVKD. CDR3 protein: CAICPDHGNQPQHF. The CDR3 DNA is TGTGCCATCTGTCCGGATCATGGCAATCAGCCCCAGCATTTT.

This clone was found a few times. CDR3 sequence: CASSPVITGYEQYF. For the CDR3, the DNA is TGTGCCAGCTCTCCCGTGATCACGGGCTACGAGCAGTACTTC. The chain employs TRBV18 and TRBJ2-7, with unresolved D. Germline values: CDR1 KGHSH, CDR2 LQKENI. The CDR3 contains 14 residues. V was shortened by 6 bases and J by 3 bases, with 15 bases between the two germline ends.

The chain carries TRBV11-3 and TRBJ2-3; TRBD1 or TRBD2 may be the D gene (5 bases each). Trimming left V 5 bases short and J 4 bases short, with 25 bases between. CDR1 is SGHNT and CDR2 is YENEEA in the germline V gene. The CDR3 consists of 18 residues. The CDR3 protein is CASSPYGSGGERADTQYF. The CDR3 nucleotides are TGTGCCAGCAGCCCTTATGGGTCTGGGGGAGAAAGGGCAGATACGCAGTATTTT.

The gene calls are TRBV10-2 and TRBJ2-1, with 7 bases aligning to TRBD2. CDR1 and CDR2 from the germline V gene are WSHSY and SAAADI. Trimming at V came to 5 bases and at J to 7 bases, leaving 11 bases not matched to a gene. This CDR3 is 15 amino acids long. In DNA, the CDR3 is TGCGCCAGCAGTCCCATGGGCGGGAGTCTGAATGAGCAGTTCTTC. Translating it yields CASSPMGGSLNEQFF.

The chain carries TRBV28 and TRBJ2-7, with TRBD1 identical over 7 bases. The trim removed 5 bases at V and 0 bases at J, leaving 10 bases unmatched. Looked up from germline, CDR1 is MDHEN and CDR2 is SYDVKM. CDR3 length: 16 amino acids. This CDR3 reads CASSINRGRGSYEQYF. As DNA, the CDR3 is TGTGCCAGCAGTATTAACAGGGGTCGGGGCTCCTACGAGCAGTACTTC. Looking up the rest from reference TRBV28 and TRBJ2-7 gives the full variable domain: DVKVTQSSRYLVKRTGEKVFLECVQDMDHENMFWYRQDPGLGLRLIYFSYDVKMKEKGDIPEGYSVSREKKERFSLILESASTNQTSMYLCASSINRGRGSYEQYFGPGTRLTVT.

The rearrangement joins TRBV7-9 to TRBJ1-4; no clear D. The length of the CDR3 is 16 residues. Trimming left V 1 base short and J 8 bases short, with 17 bases between. Germline CDR1 reads SEHNR; CDR2 reads FQNEAQ (reference sequence). CDR3: CASSLGASVGSEKLFF. In DNA form, the CDR3 reads TGTGCCAGCAGCTTAGGGGCCTCAGTGGGCAGCGAAAAACTGTTTTTT. The whole variable domain, filled in from reference TRBV7-9 and TRBJ1-4, reads DTGVSQNPRHKITKRGQNVTFRCDPISEHNRLYWYRQTLGQGPEFLTYFQNEAQLEKSRLLSDRFSAERPKGSFSTLEIQRTEQGDSAMYLCASSLGASVGSEKLFFGSGTQLSVL.

This chain uses TRBV7-9 with TRBJ2-2; D ambiguous. The CDR3 has 14 residues. V lost 6 bases to trimming and J lost 5 bases, with 13 bases between them. Germline V lookup: CDR1 SEHNR, CDR2 FQNEAQ (reference sequence). CDR3 in amino acids: CASSSSSETGELFF. The CDR3 DNA follows: TGTGCCAGCAGTTCCTCTTCGGAAACCGGGGAGCTGTTTTTT.

The CDR3 loop reads CASGRVPYEQYF. The DNA of the CDR3 is TGTGCCAGCGGGAGGGTCCCCTACGAGCAGTACTTC. This chain links TRBV25-1 with TRBJ2-7; 7 bases are a match to TRBD2. V shed 8 bases and J 2 bases; nucleotides not matched to a gene: 3. This CDR3 is built from 12 residues. Germline CDR1 MGHDK, CDR2 SYGVNS.

This clone was recorded only once. This sequence joins TRBV6-1 and TRBJ1-4; TRBD1 is a possible D gene (5 bases). The germline V and J ends were trimmed by 4 bases and 3 bases, with 12 bases remaining between them. The germline gives CDR1 MNHNS, CDR2 SASEGT. This CDR3 contains 15 residues. The DNA of the CDR3 is TGTGCCAGCAGTGTGTCGGGACCGGCTAATGAAAAACTGTTTTTT. This codes for CASSVSGPANEKLFF.

This clone was seen a single time. V usage is TRBV28 and J usage is TRBJ1-5, with D unresolved. This CDR3 is built from 12 residues. Germline CDR1 MDHEN, CDR2 SYDVKM. V was cut by 2 bases and J by 7 bases, with 6 bases left in between. In DNA, the CDR3 is TGTGCCAGCAGTTTAACCGGACAGCCCCAGCATTTT. As protein: CASSLTGQPQHF.

A few counts support this clone. V usage is TRBV27 and J usage is TRBJ2-2; 7 bases are a match to TRBD2. V dropped 4 bases and J dropped 7; count of bases not matched to a gene: 6. The CDR3 extends over 14 amino acids. Germline V gene data show CDR1 as MNHEY and CDR2 as SMNVEV (reference sequence). CDR3 coding DNA: TGTGCCAGCAGTTGGGGGGGGTCCAGCGGGGAGCTGTTTTTT. This sequence encodes CASSWGGSSGELFF.

The genes are TRBV10-3 and TRBJ2-3; no definite D call. V was cut by 10 bases and J by 1 base, with 15 bases left in between. Per the germline V gene, CDR1 is ENHRY and CDR2 is SYGVKD. This CDR3 spans 14 amino acids. The CDR3 spells CATISSTGTDTQYF. CDR3 coding DNA: TGTGCCACCATTTCCAGCACTGGCACAGATACGCAGTATTTT.

This clone was found once. CDR3 sequence (DNA): TGTGCCAGCAGCGTCGGGGGGCCAACCTCCTACAATGAGCAGTTCTTC. Protein sequence: CASSVGGPTSYNEQFF. This rearrangement joins TRBV5-4 to TRBJ2-1, with D perhaps TRBD2 (7 bases). The germline gives CDR1 SGHNT, CDR2 YYREEE (reference sequence). This CDR3 comprises 16 residues. Trimming took off 4 bases at V and 0 bases at J, with 14 bases between the two ends. The whole variable domain, filled in from reference TRBV5-4 and TRBJ2-1, reads ETGVTQSPTHLIKTRGQQVTLRCSSQSGHNTVSWYQQALGQGPQFIFQYYREEENGRGNFPPRFSGLQFPNYSSELNVNALELDDSALYLCASSVGGPTSYNEQFFGPGTRLTVL.

The rearrangement uses TRBV6-5 and TRBJ2-2; D call uncertain. Trimming removed 5 bases at V and 5 bases at J, with 9 bases between. Germline V CDR1 and CDR2: MNHEY, SVGAGI. The CDR3 runs to 13 residues. DNA of the CDR3: TGTGCCAGCAGTGACCCCGTGACCGGGGAGCTGTTTTTT. Translation gives CASSDPVTGELFF.

This rearrangement joins TRBV7-9 to TRBJ1-1; TRBD1 aligns across 11 bases. The junction had 2 bases not matched to a gene; V was cut back by 5 bases and J by 6 bases. The CDR3 totals 13 residues. From germline, CDR1 is SEHNR and CDR2 FQNEAQ (reference sequence). Here the CDR3 reads CASSMGQGAEAFF. DNA of the CDR3: TGTGCCAGCAGCATGGGACAGGGGGCTGAAGCTTTCTTT.

The chain links TRBV5-6 to TRBJ1-2; weak D call: TRBD1 (6 bases). The CDR3 covers 15 residues. Germline-derived CDR1 and CDR2 are SGHDT and YYEEEE. Trimming removed 0 bases from V and 2 bases from J, with 11 bases in between. Here the CDR3 DNA reads TGTGCCAGCAGCTTGGACACAGGGACCAACTATGGCTACACCTTC. Protein product: CASSLDTGTNYGYTF.

This rearrangement joins TRBV6-6 to TRBJ1-3, with D hard to call. The CDR3 loop spans 14 amino acids. Germline CDR1 reads MNHNY; CDR2 reads SVGAGI (reference sequence). Trimming pared 6 bases from V and 0 bases from J, leaving 9 bases between. CDR3 nucleotides: TGTGCCAGCAGGCCCGGCAGCTCTGGAAACACCATATATTTT. Translating it yields CASRPGSSGNTIYF.

This sequence joins TRBV6-5 and TRBJ1-1, with a weak D call TRBD1 (5 bases). The CDR3 has 15 residues. V was shortened by 11 bases and J by 1 base, with 20 bases between the two germline ends. In germline, CDR1 is MNHEY, CDR2 SVGAGI. CDR3 amino acids: CASSYGGGSNTEAFF. The CDR3 nucleotides are TGTGCCTCCTCGTACGGGGGAGGGTCGAACACTGAAGCTTTCTTT.

CDR3 in DNA: TGCGCCAGCAGCTTGAGCTGGTCAGGGGGTAGGTCAACCTACGAGCAGTACTTC. Amino acid sequence: CASSLSWSGGRSTYEQYF. The chain carries TRBV5-1 and TRBJ2-7, with 7 bases identical to TRBD1. The germline gives CDR1 SGHRS, CDR2 YFSETQ. CDR3 length: 18 residues. After removal of 1 base from V and 2 bases from J, the junction contained 15 bases not matched to a gene.

This chain uses TRBV18 with TRBJ1-2; 7 bases map to TRBD1. The trim removed 6 bases at V and 8 bases at J, leaving 6 bases unmatched. From germline, CDR1 is KGHSH and CDR2 LQKENI. CDR3 length: 12 residues. The CDR3 coding sequence is TGTGCCAGCTCGACAGGGCTGAGCGGCTACACCTTC. Its translation is CASSTGLSGYTF.

The chain recombines TRBV6-4 with TRBJ1-5; no reliable D call. The length of the CDR3 is 15 residues. The V gene's germline CDR1 is MRHNA and CDR2 SNTAGT. Between the trimmed V and J ends, which lost 6 bases and 4 bases, there was a span of 16 bases. CDR3 in amino acids: CASRFVIRRNQPQHF. The CDR3 DNA reads as TGTGCCAGCAGGTTCGTGATCCGTCGAAATCAGCCCCAGCATTTT.

As concerns this clone: One end of the junction is discordant with germline, which a read error may explain. The chain has TRBV7-6 and TRBJ2-3; 8 bases fit TRBD1. Germline CDR1 SGHVS, CDR2 FNYEAQ. The CDR3 has 15 residues. In DNA, the CDR3 is TGTGCCACCAGCCCGACAGGGGTTAGCACAGATACGCAGTATTTT. Encoded protein: CATSPTGVSTDTQYF.

The chain joins TRBV18 to TRBJ1-4; a weak D match, TRBD1 (5 bases). Trimming cost V 2 bases and J 6 bases, with 10 bases left between them. Germline CDR1 and CDR2: KGHSH and LQKENI. This CDR3 has 14 residues. The CDR3 DNA is TGTGCCAGCTCACCAGCCGGGACGGATGAAAAACTGTTTTTT. Its protein product is CASSPAGTDEKLFF.

CDR3 sequence reads: CASSVGTGFTRDGYTF. CDR3 nucleotides: TGTGCCAGCAGCGTAGGGACAGGGTTCACGAGAGATGGCTACACCTTC. The V gene is TRBV9, the J gene TRBJ1-2; 8 bases agree with TRBD1. V gave up 0 bases and J gave up 6 bases; unmatched junction bases: 10. The CDR3 totals 16 residues. CDR1 SGDLS and CDR2 YYNGEE come from the germline V gene.

This clone appeared once. V and J are TRBV30 and TRBJ2-2; D is uncertain. Germline CDR1 is GTSNPN and CDR2 is SVGIG (reference sequence). Trimming cost V 4 bases and J 0 bases, with 12 bases left between them. CDR3 length equals 15 residues. CDR3 amino acids: CAWKDGATNTGELFF. In DNA form, the CDR3 reads TGTGCCTGGAAAGACGGAGCAACGAACACCGGGGAGCTGTTTTTT.

The DNA for the CDR3 is TGTGCCAGCAGCTCCTTTTCGAGGAAGGCGGGCTCAGGGGGGTGGTCTGGAAACACCATATATTTT. As protein: CASSSFSRKAGSGGWSGNTIYF. The J gene is TRBJ1-3, the V gene TRBV7-8, with TRBD1 matching over 7 bases. J gave up 1 base and V 4 bases, and 25 bases lay outside the gene matches. The V gene's germline CDR1 is SGHVS and CDR2 FQNEAQ. This CDR3 is 22 amino acids long.

The V call is TRBV6-5, the J call TRBJ1-2; D not certain. Germline CDR1 MNHEY, CDR2 SVGAGI. The CDR3 is 14 amino acids. V lost 4 bases and J 3 bases, leaving 12 bases between the germline ends. The CDR3 DNA reads as TGTGCCAGCAGTTTAGAGGGTTGGGACTATGGCTACACCTTC. It specifies CASSLEGWDYGYTF.

This chain joins TRBV7-2 and TRBJ2-1; the D is unclear. The CDR3 is 17 amino acids. CDR1 SGHTA and CDR2 FQGNSA come from the germline V gene. Trimming shortened V by 3 bases and J by 2 bases, and 17 bases separated the two germline ends. In DNA, the CDR3 is TGTGCCAGCAGCTTTAAGTGGATGGCTGGCCCCTACAATGAGCAGTTCTTC. As protein: CASSFKWMAGPYNEQFF.